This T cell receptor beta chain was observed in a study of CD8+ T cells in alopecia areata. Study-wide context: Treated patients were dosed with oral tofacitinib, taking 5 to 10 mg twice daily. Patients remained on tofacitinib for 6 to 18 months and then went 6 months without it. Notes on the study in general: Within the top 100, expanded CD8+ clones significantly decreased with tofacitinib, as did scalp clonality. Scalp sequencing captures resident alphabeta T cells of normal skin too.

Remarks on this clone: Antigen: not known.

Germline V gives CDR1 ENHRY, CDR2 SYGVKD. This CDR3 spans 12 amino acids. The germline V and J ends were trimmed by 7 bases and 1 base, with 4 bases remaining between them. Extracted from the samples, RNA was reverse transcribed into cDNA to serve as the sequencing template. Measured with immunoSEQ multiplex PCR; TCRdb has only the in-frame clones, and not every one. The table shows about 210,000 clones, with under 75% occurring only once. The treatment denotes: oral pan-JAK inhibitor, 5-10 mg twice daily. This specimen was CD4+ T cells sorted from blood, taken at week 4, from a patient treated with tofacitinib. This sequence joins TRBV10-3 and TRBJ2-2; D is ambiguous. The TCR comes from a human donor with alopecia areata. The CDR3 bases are TGTGCCATCAAATGGAACACCGGGGAGCTGTTTTTT. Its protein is CAIKWNTGELFF.